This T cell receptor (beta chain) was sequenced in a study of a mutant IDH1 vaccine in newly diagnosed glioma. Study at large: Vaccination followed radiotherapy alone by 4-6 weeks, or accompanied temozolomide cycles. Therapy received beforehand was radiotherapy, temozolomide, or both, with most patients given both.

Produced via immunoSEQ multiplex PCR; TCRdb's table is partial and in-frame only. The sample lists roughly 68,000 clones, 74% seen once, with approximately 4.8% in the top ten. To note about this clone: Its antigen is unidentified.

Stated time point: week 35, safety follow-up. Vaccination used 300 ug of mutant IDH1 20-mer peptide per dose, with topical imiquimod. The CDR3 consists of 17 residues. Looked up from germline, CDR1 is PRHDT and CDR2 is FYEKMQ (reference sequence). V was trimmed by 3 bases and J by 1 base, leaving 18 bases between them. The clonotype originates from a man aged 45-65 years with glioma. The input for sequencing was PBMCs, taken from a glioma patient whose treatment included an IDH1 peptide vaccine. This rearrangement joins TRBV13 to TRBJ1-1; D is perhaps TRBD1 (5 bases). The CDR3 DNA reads TGTGCCAGCAGCTTCTTAACTCGCACCGGGACGAACACTGAAGCTTTCTTT. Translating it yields CASSFLTRTGTNTEAFF.